The 29 T cell receptor beta chains below come from one sample, sequenced in a study of early T cells in non-severe SARS-CoV-2 infection. TCRdb reprocessed the 5' RACE reads with MiXCR, giving one entry per CDR3 protein. The table lists tens of thousands of distinct CDR3 sequences, about 14% of them singletons. Sequencing was performed on whole blood, taken at baseline. The receptors derive from an adult who was a healthcare worker with PCR-confirmed SARS-CoV-2 infection or an uninfected control (not recorded which).

The genes are TRBV6-5 and TRBJ1-1, with a weak D call TRBD1 (5 bases). Germline CDR1 and CDR2: MNHEY and SVGAGI. V was cut by 2 bases and J by 1 base, with 11 bases left in between. There are 15 residues in the CDR3. The CDR3 sequence: CASSYKGQANTEAFF. CDR3 DNA sequence: TGTGCCAGCAGTTACAAGGGGCAGGCGAACACTGAAGCTTTCTTT.

This clonotype has more than one count but fewer than ten. The V gene is TRBV27, the J gene TRBJ2-7; the match to TRBD2 covers 7 bases. CDR3 length: 13 amino acids. The V gene's germline CDR1 is MNHEY and CDR2 SMNVEV (reference sequence). The trim removed 8 bases at V and 6 bases at J, leaving 10 bases unmatched. The CDR3 protein is CASAFGGGGEQYF. CDR3 bases: TGTGCCAGCGCGTTCGGCGGGGGAGGCGAGCAGTACTTC.

This clonotype occurred many times. The chain combines TRBV12-3 or TRBV12-4 with TRBJ2-3; D unresolved. CDR3 length: 13 residues. Trimming shortened V by 3 bases and J by 3 bases, and 7 bases separated the two germline ends. The chain's CDR3 is CASSFLGTDTQYF. In nucleotides, the CDR3 is TGTGCCAGCAGTTTTTTGGGGACAGATACGCAGTATTTT.

The V call is TRBV25-1, the J call TRBJ1-1; 8 bases match TRBD1. J lost 3 bases, V lost 8 bases, and 8 bases had no gene match. Germline assignment: CDR1 MGHDK and CDR2 SYGVNS. The CDR3 is 14 residues long. CDR3 in amino acids: CASSAGGLDTEAFF. The CDR3 nucleotides are TGTGCCAGCTCAGCAGGGGGCTTGGACACTGAAGCTTTCTTT.

J is TRBJ2-3 and V is TRBV7-9; 11 positions match TRBD2. From germline, CDR1 is SEHNR and CDR2 FQNEAQ (reference sequence). Germline trimming cut 6 bases from V and 8 bases from J; bases unmatched to any gene: 10. CDR3 length: 15 residues. CDR3 bases: TGTGCCAGCAGTCCTTTACTAGCGGGAGCGGTTACGCAGTATTTT. Translating gives CASSPLLAGAVTQYF.

This clonotype was found a few times. The chain employs TRBV12-3 or TRBV12-4 and TRBJ2-3, with 7 bases fitting TRBD1. The CDR3 totals 17 residues. Trimming at V came to 5 bases and at J to 3 bases, leaving 14 bases not matched to a gene. The DNA of the CDR3 is TGTGCCAGCAGTGACCCCCCTAGCAGGGGGATTACAGATACGCAGTATTTT. As protein: CASSDPPSRGITDTQYF.

This clonotype was seen ten or more times. The chain recombines TRBV9 with TRBJ2-6, with a tentative D call TRBD2 (5 bases). The CDR3 sequence is 16 residues long. Per germline, CDR1 SGDLS and CDR2 YYNGEE. Trimming took off 6 bases at V and 0 bases at J, with 13 bases between the two ends. CDR3 protein: CASTWTPSSGANVLTF. CDR3 bases: TGTGCCAGCACCTGGACTCCTTCCTCTGGGGCCAACGTCCTGACTTTC.

This clonotype turned up a few times. The rearrangement uses TRBV20-1 and TRBJ1-1; 7 nucleotides align to TRBD1. The germline gives CDR1 DFQATT, CDR2 SNEGSKA (reference sequence). The CDR3 is 16 amino acids. V was clipped by 6 bases and J by 2 bases; unmatched bases: 15. The CDR3 reads CSALRGRQGPNTEAFF. In DNA form, the CDR3 reads TGCAGTGCCCTGCGGGGCCGACAGGGACCTAACACTGAAGCTTTCTTT.

The chain has TRBV20-1 and TRBJ2-4; 8 bases agree with TRBD1. V shed 0 bases and J 7 bases; nucleotides not matched to a gene: 8. Germline-derived CDR1 and CDR2 are DFQATT and SNEGSKA (reference sequence). The CDR3 contains 15 residues. The CDR3 DNA sequence: TGCAGTGCTAGAGAACTACAGGGGGTGGGGAACATTCAGTACTTC. Its protein product is CSARELQGVGNIQYF.

This clonotype showed up just a few times. The chain's CDR3 is CASGAGAYNEQFF. DNA of the CDR3: TGCGCCAGCGGAGCGGGAGCCTACAATGAGCAGTTCTTC. The chain links TRBV10-2 to TRBJ2-1, with TRBD2 matching 8 bases. Germline CDR1 reads WSHSY; CDR2 reads SAAADI. The length of the CDR3 is 13 residues. The V and J ends lost 8 bases and 2 bases, in that order; junction bases with no gene match: 2.

This clonotype was recorded a few times. The chain has TRBV2 and TRBJ2-3; D gene unclear. The CDR3 loop spans 12 amino acids. Deletions cut 7 bases from V and 6 bases from J, with 11 bases between. In germline, CDR1 is SNHLY, CDR2 FYNNEI. This CDR3 reads CASTRGPDTQYF. The CDR3 nucleotides are TGTGCCAGCACCCGAGGCCCGGATACGCAGTATTTT.

A few counts support this clonotype. The V gene is TRBV7-9, the J gene TRBJ2-3, with unresolved D. Germline CDR1 and CDR2: SEHNR and FQNEAQ (reference sequence). V lost 5 bases, J lost 0 bases, and 6 bases lay in between. The CDR3 extends over 13 amino acids. The CDR3 DNA is TGTGCCAGCAGCCCCACAAGCACAGATACGCAGTATTTT. This gives the protein CASSPTSTDTQYF.

This chain joins TRBV2 and TRBJ2-1; TRBD1 might be the D (5 bases). CDR1 SNHLY and CDR2 FYNNEI come from the germline V gene. The germline V and J ends were trimmed by 4 bases and 8 bases, with 9 bases remaining between them. The CDR3 is 12 amino acids. CDR3 in amino acids: CASSVTGHEQFF. CDR3 sequence (DNA): TGTGCCAGCAGTGTCACAGGACATGAGCAGTTCTTC.

There are a few counts of this clonotype. As DNA, the CDR3 is TGTGCCAGCAGCTTACGCCCAGGGAAAGACGAGCAGTACTTC. It translates to CASSLRPGKDEQYF. The chain has TRBV7-8 and TRBJ2-7; weak D call: TRBD1 (5 bases). Between the trimmed V and J ends, which lost 2 bases and 5 bases, there was a span of 13 bases. The germline CDR1 and CDR2 sequences are SGHVS and FQNEAQ. CDR3 length equals 14 residues.

The chain uses TRBV11-2 and TRBJ2-3; 10 bases are a match to TRBD2. CDR3 length: 16 amino acids. V was clipped by 5 bases and J by 2 bases; unmatched bases: 7. Germline CDR1 and CDR2: SGHAT and FQNNGV. The CDR3 loop is CASSTRTSGDTDTQYF. CDR3 sequence (DNA): TGTGCCAGCAGCACTCGGACTAGCGGAGACACAGATACGCAGTATTTT.

J is TRBJ2-5 and V is TRBV7-2; D ambiguous. Trimming stripped 1 base from V and 3 bases from J, with 6 bases between. Germline V gene lookup returns CDR1 SGHTA and CDR2 FQGNSA. The CDR3 extends over 13 amino acids. CDR3 DNA: TGTGCCAGCAGCTTAGAGGCAGAAGAGACCCAGTACTTC. It is translated as CASSLEAEETQYF.

The chain joins TRBV11-2 to TRBJ2-3; 9 positions agree with TRBD2. After removal of 2 bases from V and 2 bases from J, the junction contained 2 bases not matched to a gene. CDR1 and CDR2 from the germline V gene are SGHAT and FQNNGV. The CDR3 is 15 amino acids. The CDR3 spells CASSLIAGATDTQYF. The DNA of the CDR3 is TGTGCCAGCAGCTTAATAGCGGGAGCCACAGATACGCAGTATTTT.

This chain uses TRBV7-2 with TRBJ2-6; 7 nucleotides match TRBD2. The trim removed 2 bases at V and 3 bases at J, leaving 4 bases unmatched. The germline gives CDR1 SGHTA, CDR2 FQGNSA. There are 16 residues in the CDR3. The CDR3 coding sequence is TGTGCCAGCAGCTTACTGGTAGCGGGTGGGGCCAACGTCCTGACTTTC. Amino acid sequence: CASSLLVAGGANVLTF.

The V call is TRBV7-9, the J call TRBJ2-5; TRBD1 is a possible D gene (5 bases). Germline loops: CDR1 SEHNR, CDR2 FQNEAQ (reference sequence). CDR3 length: 16 residues. V was pared by 7 bases and J by 2 bases, with 20 bases between. CDR3 residues: CASTDPSQAGQETQYF. The CDR3 nucleotides are TGTGCCAGCACCGACCCCTCACAGGCTGGACAAGAGACCCAGTACTTC.

This clonotype came up many times. J is TRBJ1-6 and V is TRBV3-1; the D gene is possibly TRBD1 (5 bases). V lost 1 base to trimming and J lost 11 bases, with 15 bases between them. The CDR3 sequence is 15 residues long. Germline CDR1 reads LGHDT; CDR2 reads YNNKEL (reference sequence). CDR3 in DNA: TGTGCCAGCAGCCAAGTTCCGGCGGGGGGTCCACCCCTCCACTTT. This gives the protein CASSQVPAGGPPLHF.

This clonotype was counted many times. This CDR3 is CASSFQGAYEQYF. DNA for the CDR3: TGTGCCAGCAGCTTCCAAGGGGCCTACGAGCAGTACTTC. The gene calls are TRBV7-9 and TRBJ2-7; D perhaps matches TRBD1 (5 bases). This CDR3 spans 13 amino acids. V lost 3 bases to trimming and J lost 2 bases, with 8 bases between them. The germline V gene encodes CDR1 SEHNR and CDR2 FQNEAQ (reference sequence). The full variable domain, with the rest looked up from reference TRBV7-9 and TRBJ2-7, is DTGVSQNPRHKITKRGQNVTFRCDPISEHNRLYWYRQTLGQGPEFLTYFQNEAQLEKSRLLSDRFSAERPKGSFSTLEIQRTEQGDSAMYLCASSFQGAYEQYFGPGTRLTVT.

The chain combines TRBV29-1 with TRBJ2-3; tentatively, D is TRBD1 (6 bases). Trimming shortened V by 2 bases and J by 3 bases, and 6 bases separated the two germline ends. The CDR3 extends over 12 amino acids. Per the germline V gene, CDR1 is SQVTM and CDR2 is ANQGSEA. In DNA form, the CDR3 reads TGCAGCGTTGAACAGGGGACAGATACGCAGTATTTT. Translation gives CSVEQGTDTQYF.

The chain joins TRBV12-3 or TRBV12-4 to TRBJ2-3, with a possible D match to TRBD1 (5 bases). The CDR3 length is 13 residues. V was shortened by 7 bases and J by 2 bases, with 10 bases between the two germline ends. The DNA for the CDR3 is TGTGCCAGCACCGGCAGGGTCACAGATACGCAGTATTTT. Its protein product is CASTGRVTDTQYF.

This clonotype was seen more than once but under ten times. The chain is built from TRBV7-2 and TRBJ2-1; 10 bases map to TRBD2. J was trimmed by 7 bases and V by 3 bases; bases with no gene match: 9. The CDR3 runs to 16 residues. CDR1 is SGHTA, CDR2 FQGNSA, per germline. The CDR3 is CASSFRLAGQENEQFF. CDR3 coding DNA: TGTGCCAGCAGCTTCCGACTAGCGGGCCAAGAAAATGAGCAGTTCTTC.

This clonotype was picked up a small number of times. The chain combines TRBV20-1 with TRBJ1-1; 9 positions match TRBD1. The CDR3 runs 18 residues. V was clipped by 0 bases and J by 0 bases; unmatched bases: 11. Germline CDR1 DFQATT, CDR2 SNEGSKA (reference sequence). The CDR3, as DNA: TGCAGTGCTAGAGATAGGGCCCACAGGGGGCGGGTGAACACTGAAGCTTTCTTT. As protein: CSARDRAHRGRVNTEAFF.

This clonotype was counted many times. V gene TRBV20-1 combines with J gene TRBJ2-1, with unresolved D. V shed 5 bases and J shed 7 bases, with 15 bases lying between them. Per the germline V gene, CDR1 is DFQATT and CDR2 is SNEGSKA (reference sequence). This CDR3 contains 13 residues. CDR3 DNA: TGCAGTGCTCCCGGTCCCCCGATGAATGAGCAGTTCTTC. Translated: CSAPGPPMNEQFF.

This clonotype appeared a few times. J is TRBJ2-7 and V is TRBV7-9; TRBD2 aligns across 8 bases. The junction had 8 bases not matched to a gene; V was cut back by 5 bases and J by 5 bases. CDR1 and CDR2 (germline): SEHNR, FQNEAQ (reference sequence). The CDR3 is made up of 14 amino acids. Here the CDR3 DNA reads TGTGCCAGCAGCCGAGTCCCGGGAGGGAACGAGCAGTACTTC. Its protein product is CASSRVPGGNEQYF.

CDR3 DNA: TGTGCCAGCAGCCCCGGGCTAGCGGGAGGCCCAACGCAGTATTTT. Translating gives CASSPGLAGGPTQYF. The chain couples TRBV11-2 to TRBJ2-3; 11 nucleotides line up with TRBD2. Germline CDR1 and CDR2: SGHAT and FQNNGV. V lost 5 bases and J lost 9; bases outside the gene matches: 10. The length of the CDR3 is 15 residues.

The rearrangement uses TRBV3-1 and TRBJ2-2, with D possibly TRBD1 on 5 matching bases. Germline V CDR1 and CDR2: LGHDT, YNNKEL (reference sequence). V was cut by 7 bases and J by 2 bases, with 14 bases left in between. The CDR3 is made up of 15 amino acids. Here the CDR3 reads CASKGPGLNTGELFF. CDR3 in DNA: TGTGCCAGCAAAGGCCCAGGGCTTAACACCGGGGAGCTGTTTTTT. Full variable domain (missing parts from reference TRBV3-1 and TRBJ2-2): DTAVSQTPKYLVTQMGNDKSIKCEQNLGHDTMYWYKQDSKKFLKIMFSYNNKELIINETVPNRFSPKSPDKAHLNLHINSLELGDSAVYFCASKGPGLNTGELFFGEGSRLTVL.